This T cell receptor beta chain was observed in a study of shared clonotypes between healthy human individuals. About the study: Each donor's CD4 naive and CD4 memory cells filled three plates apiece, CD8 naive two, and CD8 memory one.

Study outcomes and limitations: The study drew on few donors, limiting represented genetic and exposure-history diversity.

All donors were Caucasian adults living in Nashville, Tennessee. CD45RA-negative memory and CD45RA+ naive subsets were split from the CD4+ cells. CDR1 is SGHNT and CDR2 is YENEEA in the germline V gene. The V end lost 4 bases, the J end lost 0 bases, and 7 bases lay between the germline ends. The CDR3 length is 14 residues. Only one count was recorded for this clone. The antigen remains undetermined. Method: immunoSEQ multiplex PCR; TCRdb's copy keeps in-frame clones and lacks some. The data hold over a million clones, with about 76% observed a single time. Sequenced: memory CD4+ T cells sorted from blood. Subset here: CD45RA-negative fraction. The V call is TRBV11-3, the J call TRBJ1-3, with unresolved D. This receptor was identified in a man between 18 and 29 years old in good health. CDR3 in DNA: TGTGCCAGCAGCTCGTTGAGCTCTGGAAACACCATATATTTT. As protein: CASSSLSSGNTIYF.